Below, one TCR beta chain is given with its context. These data come from a study of tumor and adjacent non-tumor tissue in lung cancer. No cell sorting was done before RNA was extracted from the tissue. A modified ARM-PCR protocol with three rounds of nested PCR amplified TCRbeta. MiXCR was run by TCRdb on the multiplex PCR reads, yielding one entry per CDR3 protein. The data show 78,000 or so distinct CDR3 sequences, with over 75% seen just once and about an eighth held by the top ten. Trimming stripped 8 bases from V and 9 bases from J, with 17 bases between. Germline V gene sequence: CDR1 MNHEY, CDR2 SVGEGT. This CDR3 region has 14 residues.

V and J are TRBV6-2 or TRBV6-3 and TRBJ1-6; D unresolved. The sample comprised lung tumor tissue. The sequence derives from a woman between 45 and 60 years old with non-small cell lung cancer. The CDR3 loop reads CASGTGRGISPLHF. In nucleotides, the CDR3 is TGTGCCAGCGGAACGGGGAGAGGGATTTCACCCCTCCACTTT.